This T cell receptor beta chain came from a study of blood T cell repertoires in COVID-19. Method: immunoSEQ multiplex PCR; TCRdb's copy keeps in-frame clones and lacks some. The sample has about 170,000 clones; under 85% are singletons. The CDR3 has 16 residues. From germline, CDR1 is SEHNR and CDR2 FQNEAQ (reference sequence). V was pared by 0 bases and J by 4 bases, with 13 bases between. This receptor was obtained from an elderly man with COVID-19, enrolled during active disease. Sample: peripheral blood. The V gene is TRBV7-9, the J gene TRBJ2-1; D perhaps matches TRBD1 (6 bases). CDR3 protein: CASSLASGTFYNEQFF. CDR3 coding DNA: TGTGCCAGCAGCTTAGCCTCCGGGACATTTTACAATGAGCAGTTCTTC. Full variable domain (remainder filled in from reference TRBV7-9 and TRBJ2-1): DTGVSQNPRHKITKRGQNVTFRCDPISEHNRLYWYRQTLGQGPEFLTYFQNEAQLEKSRLLSDRFSAERPKGSFSTLEIQRTEQGDSAMYLCASSLASGTFYNEQFFGPGTRLTVL.